What follows are 20 T cell receptor beta chains derived from one specimen sequenced in a study of cytomegalovirus exposure and HLA in healthy donors (TCRdb year 2017). The method behind the library was the immunoSEQ multiplex PCR assay. A mixture of 60 forward primers for TCR Vbeta segments and 13 reverse primers for TCR Jbeta segments was used in the multiplex PCR. The table comes from immuneACCESS by way of TCRdb, which keeps in-frame sequences with V and J called. Part of the clones is missing from these tables; in studies checked, under half for an unresolved V gene and the rest for unknown reasons. Recorded for this sample are about 150,000 clones; 76% of them occurred a single time. The top ten hold about 3.4% of the sample. The sample comprised PBMCs. These receptors were taken from a male donor in good health and CMV-seronegative.

The V gene is TRBV5-8, the J gene TRBJ1-5; 8 nucleotides agree with TRBD1. This CDR3 is 15 amino acids long. J gave up 6 bases and V 1 base, and 6 bases lay outside the gene matches. CDR1 is SGHTS and CDR2 is YDEGEE in the germline V gene. CDR3 DNA: TGTGCCAGCAGCTTGCTGGACAGGGAGGGTCAGCCCCAGCATTTT. Translation gives CASSLLDREGQPQHF.

This clone was seen a single time. The chain carries TRBV27 and TRBJ2-7; TRBD2 matches at 10 bases. CDR3 length equals 18 residues. The V and J ends lost 5 bases and 4 bases, in that order; junction bases with no gene match: 17. Per the germline V gene, CDR1 is MNHEY and CDR2 is SMNVEV (reference sequence). The CDR3, as DNA: TGTGCCAGCAGTCTACTTACTAGCGGGACAGGCCCGCCTTACGAGCAGTACTTC. Translating it yields CASSLLTSGTGPPYEQYF.

The gene calls are TRBV18 and TRBJ2-3, with D perhaps TRBD2 (5 bases). The CDR3 covers 16 residues. V lost 3 bases, J lost 0 bases, and 13 bases lay in between. Germline CDR1 is KGHSH and CDR2 is LQKENI. The DNA of the CDR3 is TGTGCCAGCTCACCGATTGATAGCGTTAGCACAGATACGCAGTATTTT. As protein: CASSPIDSVSTDTQYF.

The V gene is TRBV7-9, the J gene TRBJ2-1, with 14 positions matching TRBD2. The CDR3 is 17 residues long. With V trimmed by 5 bases and J by 7 bases, 10 bases remained unmatched. The germline V gene has CDR1 SEHNR and CDR2 FQNEAQ (reference sequence). CDR3 loop: CASSLRLAGGPGNEQFF. For the CDR3, the DNA is TGTGCCAGCAGCCTCCGACTAGCGGGAGGGCCGGGGAATGAGCAGTTCTTC.

V gene TRBV7-9 combines with J gene TRBJ2-5; 9 bases line up with TRBD1. This CDR3 comprises 16 residues. V shed 4 bases, J shed 2 bases, and the junction held 8 bases outside the gene matches. From germline, CDR1 is SEHNR and CDR2 FQNEAQ (reference sequence). The CDR3 is CASSSPGTGLQETQYF. The CDR3 DNA follows: TGTGCCAGCAGCTCCCCTGGGACAGGGCTGCAAGAGACCCAGTACTTC.

The gene calls are TRBV19 and TRBJ1-2; D gene ambiguous. The CDR3 is made up of 16 amino acids. CDR1 and CDR2 from the germline V gene are LNHDA and SQIVND (reference sequence). V was pared by 2 bases and J by 3 bases, with 16 bases between. In DNA, the CDR3 is TGTGCCAGTAGTATACGAAGCAGGACTAGAGACTATGGCTACACCTTC. Translation: CASSIRSRTRDYGYTF.

This chain connects TRBV6-5 to TRBJ1-1; D is unclear. Germline V gene lookup returns CDR1 MNHEY and CDR2 SVGAGI. The CDR3 totals 11 residues. Trimming removed 7 bases at V and 1 base at J, with 4 bases between. In DNA form, the CDR3 reads TGTGCCAGCACCTCGAACACTGAAGCTTTCTTT. This gives the protein CASTSNTEAFF.

The chain is built from TRBV19 and TRBJ2-3, with a tentative D call TRBD2 (6 bases). V lost 3 bases and J lost 2, with 12 bases in between. Germline V gene lookup returns CDR1 LNHDA and CDR2 SQIVND (reference sequence). This CDR3 has 15 amino acids. The CDR3 loop reads CASSMGRGNTDTQYF. In DNA form, the CDR3 reads TGTGCCAGTAGTATGGGACGGGGGAACACAGATACGCAGTATTTT.

The J gene is TRBJ2-6, the V gene TRBV6-1; 8 bases are shared with TRBD2. V shed 3 bases and J 3 bases; nucleotides not matched to a gene: 1. The germline V gene encodes CDR1 MNHNS and CDR2 SASEGT. This CDR3 comprises 15 residues. The chain's CDR3 is CASSEAGGGANVLTF. CDR3 DNA sequence: TGTGCCAGCAGTGAGGCGGGAGGTGGGGCCAACGTCCTGACTTTC.

V and J are TRBV5-6 and TRBJ1-6; 9 nucleotides align to TRBD1. The trim removed 5 bases at V and 8 bases at J, leaving 5 bases unmatched. The germline gives CDR1 SGHDT, CDR2 YYEEEE. The CDR3 runs 14 residues. CDR3 in DNA: TGTGCCAGCAGAACCGGGACAGGGTATTCACCCCTCCACTTT. Amino acid sequence: CASRTGTGYSPLHF.

This chain connects TRBV5-6 to TRBJ2-5; TRBD2 is a possible D gene (6 bases). Germline CDR1 reads SGHDT; CDR2 reads YYEEEE. The CDR3 consists of 14 residues. Trimming left V 4 bases short and J 4 bases short, with 14 bases between. CDR3 DNA: TGTGCCAGCAGCCGGGGGAGCAGAGGAGAGACCCAGTACTTC. It yields the protein CASSRGSRGETQYF.

This clone has more than one count but fewer than ten. The J gene is TRBJ2-7, the V gene TRBV5-6, with D possibly matching TRBD1 (6 bases). CDR1 is SGHDT, CDR2 YYEEEE, per germline. V was trimmed by 4 bases and J by 1 base, leaving 9 bases between them. This CDR3 contains 13 residues. The CDR3 bases are TGTGCCAGCAGCCACGGGACATCCTACGAGCAGTACTTC. Protein sequence: CASSHGTSYEQYF.

The chain combines TRBV19 with TRBJ1-3; 7 bases are a match to TRBD1. The CDR3 is made up of 14 amino acids. Germline values: CDR1 LNHDA, CDR2 SQIVND (reference sequence). With 6 bases clipped from V and 2 bases from J, the junction kept 4 bases outside the gene matches. CDR3 loop: CASSQGTAGNTIYF. The CDR3 DNA follows: TGTGCCAGTAGCCAGGGGACAGCTGGAAACACCATATATTTT.

This clone was seen a few times. V usage is TRBV6-1 and J usage is TRBJ2-1; the D gene is possibly TRBD2 (6 bases). The germline V gene has CDR1 MNHNS and CDR2 SASEGT. V lost 0 bases, J lost 12 bases, and 15 bases lay in between. The CDR3 sequence is 14 residues long. The CDR3 coding sequence is TGTGCCAGCAGTGAAGCTGGTAGCGGCCAGGGGCAGTTCTTC. It specifies CASSEAGSGQGQFF.

V and J are TRBV15 and TRBJ2-7, with TRBD2 identical over 9 bases. The CDR3 length is 16 residues. Germline trimming cut 0 bases from V and 2 bases from J; bases unmatched to any gene: 5. Germline values: CDR1 LNHNV, CDR2 YYDKDF (reference sequence). The CDR3 sequence: CATSREGAGGPYEQYF. Written as DNA, the CDR3 is TGTGCCACCAGCAGAGAAGGAGCGGGGGGTCCCTACGAGCAGTACTTC. Filled out from reference TRBV15 and TRBJ2-7, the complete variable domain reads DAMVIQNPRYQVTQFGKPVTLSCSQTLNHNVMYWYQQKSSQAPKLLFHYYDKDFNNEADTPDNFQSRRPNTSFCFLDIRSPGLGDTAMYLCATSREGAGGPYEQYFGPGTRLTVT.

This rearrangement joins TRBV19 to TRBJ2-1, with a weak D call TRBD1 (6 bases). Trimming shortened V by 7 bases and J by 4 bases, and 11 bases separated the two germline ends. The CDR3 consists of 13 residues. CDR1 is LNHDA, CDR2 SQIVND, per germline (reference sequence). The CDR3 sequence: CASTIQGYNEQFF. CDR3 DNA sequence: TGTGCCAGTACCATACAGGGTTACAATGAGCAGTTCTTC.

The chain recombines TRBV11-3 with TRBJ2-2; maybe TRBD2 (6 bases). This CDR3 is 15 amino acids long. The V gene lost 5 bases and the J gene lost 0 bases, with 10 bases spanning the gap. Germline V gene sequence: CDR1 SGHNT, CDR2 YENEEA. The CDR3 bases are TGTGCCAGCAGCCAAGGAGGGACGAACACCGGGGAGCTGTTTTTT. This codes for CASSQGGTNTGELFF.

This clone was counted only a few times. This rearrangement joins TRBV7-9 to TRBJ2-1; 9 nucleotides agree with TRBD2. The CDR3 runs to 17 residues. The J segment lost 7 bases and the V segment lost 5 bases, leaving 15 bases of the junction unmatched. Germline V lookup: CDR1 SEHNR, CDR2 FQNEAQ (reference sequence). The CDR3 nucleotides read TGTGCCAGCAGCCCAGCCCTCGGGGTAGCGGGAGCAAATGAGCAGTTCTTC. Residues: CASSPALGVAGANEQFF.

The V and J genes are TRBV6-1 and TRBJ2-2; a possible D gene is TRBD1 (5 bases). This CDR3 is built from 12 residues. Germline assignment: CDR1 MNHNS and CDR2 SASEGT. V was shortened by 7 bases and J by 5 bases, with 8 bases between the two germline ends. This chain's CDR3 is CASKAGTGELFF. CDR3 bases: TGTGCCAGCAAGGCAGGGACCGGGGAGCTGTTTTTT.

The J gene is TRBJ2-1, the V gene TRBV7-8; D may be TRBD1 (6 bases). The CDR3 has 17 residues. With 1 base removed from V and 0 bases from J, the gap between germline ends came to 13 bases. Germline V lookup: CDR1 SGHVS, CDR2 FQNEAQ. The CDR3, as DNA: TGTGCCAGCAGCTTAGTCTCCACAGGGAGCTCCTACAATGAGCAGTTCTTC. Its translation: CASSLVSTGSSYNEQFF.